This TCR beta chain is drawn from a study of blood T cell repertoires in COVID-19. About the study: Acute and convalescent COVID-19 specimens originated in the United States, Italy and Spain. PBMCs, B-cell-depleted T cells, or T cells provided the cDNA or gDNA that made up the material.

In the original processing: Estimation of nucleated cell counts was performed using reference gene primer amplification. Produced via immunoSEQ multiplex PCR; TCRdb's table is partial and in-frame only. That table gives V, J and clone size, and the DNA gave D and trimming. The sample lists 150,000 or so clones, roughly nine tenths occurring once. CDR3 size: 19 residues. Per germline, CDR1 LNHDA and CDR2 SQIVND (reference sequence). V gave up 0 bases and J gave up 6 bases, with 24 bases separating them. The chain employs TRBV19 and TRBJ1-5, with D uncertain. The receptor was derived from a man aged 55 to 70 with active or convalescent COVID-19. The sample comprised peripheral blood. CDR3 coding DNA: TGTGCCAGTAGTATAGATCTAAGGAGTACGGCCCAGAAGGTTCAGCCCCAGCATTTT. This translates into CASSIDLRSTAQKVQPQHF.